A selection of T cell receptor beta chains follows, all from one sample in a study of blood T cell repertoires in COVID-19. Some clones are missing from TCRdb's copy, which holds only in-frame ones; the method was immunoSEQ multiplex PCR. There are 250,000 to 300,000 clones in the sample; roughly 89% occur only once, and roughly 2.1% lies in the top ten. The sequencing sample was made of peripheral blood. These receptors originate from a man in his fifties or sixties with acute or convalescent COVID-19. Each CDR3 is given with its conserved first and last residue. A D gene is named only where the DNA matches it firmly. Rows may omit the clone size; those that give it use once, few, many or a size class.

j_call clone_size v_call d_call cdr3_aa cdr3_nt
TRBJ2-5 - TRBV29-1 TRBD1 CSVEDLWDRGEETQYF TGCAGCGTTGAAGATCTTTGGGACAGGGGGGAAGAGACCCAGTACTTC
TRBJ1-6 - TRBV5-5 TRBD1 CASSPRTGRSDSPLHF TGTGCCAGCAGCCCCCGGACAGGGAGATCGGATTCACCCCTCCACTTT
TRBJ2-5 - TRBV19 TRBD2 CASRGLAGGEETQYF TGTGCCAGTAGAGGGCTAGCGGGGGGGGAAGAGACCCAGTACTTC
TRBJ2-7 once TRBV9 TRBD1 CASSTGGYEQYF TGTGCCAGCAGTACAGGGGGGTACGAGCAGTACTTC
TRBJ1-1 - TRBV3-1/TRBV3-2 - CASSQFTGITEAFF TGTGCCAGCAGCCAATTCACCGGGATCACTGAAGCTTTCTTT
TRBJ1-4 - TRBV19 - CASRDPGGNEKLFF TGTGCCAGTAGGGACCCCGGAGGGAATGAAAAACTGTTTTTT
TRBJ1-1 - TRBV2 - CASRRGGVNTEAFF TGTGCCAGTCGGCGGGGTGGGGTAAACACTGAAGCTTTCTTT
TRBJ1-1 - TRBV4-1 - CASSQDTYPEAFF TGCGCCAGCAGCCAAGATACATACCCTGAAGCTTTCTTT
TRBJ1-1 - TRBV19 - CASRSLGHPNTEAFF TGTGCCAGTAGGAGCCTCGGACACCCGAACACTGAAGCTTTCTTT
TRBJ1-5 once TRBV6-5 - CASSYDSAGHQPQHF TGTGCCAGCAGTTACGATTCCGCAGGGCATCAGCCCCAGCATTTT
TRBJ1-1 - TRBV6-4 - CASNSQGNGAEAFF TGTGCCTCCAACAGCCAGGGGAATGGGGCTGAAGCTTTCTTT
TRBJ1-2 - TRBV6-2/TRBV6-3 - CASSFQDNYGYTF TGTGCCAGCAGTTTTCAGGATAACTATGGCTACACCTTC
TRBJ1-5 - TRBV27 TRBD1 CASRPGQGIYSNQPQHF TGTGCCAGCAGGCCGGGACAGGGCATCTATAGCAATCAGCCCCAGCATTTT
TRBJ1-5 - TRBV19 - CASSGGGPQHF TGTGCCAGTAGCGGGGGGGGGCCCCAGCATTTT
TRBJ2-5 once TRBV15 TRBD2 CATSRGGSGEETQYF TGTGCCACCAGCAGAGGTGGTAGCGGGGAAGAGACCCAGTACTTC
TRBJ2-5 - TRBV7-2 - CASSDSLQETQYF TGTGCCAGCAGCGACTCCCTTCAAGAGACCCAGTACTTC
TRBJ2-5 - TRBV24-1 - CATSDPDTLGETQYF TGTGCCACCAGTGACCCGGACACCCTCGGGGAGACCCAGTACTTC
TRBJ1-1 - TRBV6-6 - CASRKIRGTEAFF TGTGCCAGCAGGAAAATCAGGGGCACTGAAGCTTTCTTT
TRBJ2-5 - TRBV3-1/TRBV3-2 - CASTPGSVQETQYF TGTGCCAGCACCCCCGGGTCGGTCCAAGAGACCCAGTACTTC
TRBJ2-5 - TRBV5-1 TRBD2 CASSFRPSGGVETQYF TGCGCCAGCAGCTTTCGCCCTAGCGGGGGGGTGGAGACCCAGTACTTC
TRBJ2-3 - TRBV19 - CASSIGFRATDTQYF TGTGCCAGTAGTATAGGGTTCAGGGCCACAGATACGCAGTATTTT
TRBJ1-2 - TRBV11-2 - CASSVEAGEDGYTF TGTGCCAGCAGCGTAGAGGCTGGGGAGGACGGCTACACCTTC
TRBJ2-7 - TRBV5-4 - CASSLAGIFSDEQYF TGTGCCAGCAGCTTGGCGGGGATTTTTAGTGACGAGCAGTACTTC
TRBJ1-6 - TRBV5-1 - CASSLEARTTSPLHF TGCGCCAGCAGCTTGGAGGCCCGGACTACTTCACCCCTCCACTTT
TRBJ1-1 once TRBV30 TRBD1 CAWDRDSSAEAFF TGTGCCTGGGACCGGGACAGTAGCGCTGAAGCTTTCTTT
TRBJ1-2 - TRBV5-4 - CASSLENRNYGYTF TGTGCCAGCAGCTTGGAAAACAGGAACTATGGCTACACCTTC
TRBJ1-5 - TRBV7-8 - CASSLRREAQPQHF TGTGCCAGCAGCTTACGAAGGGAGGCTCAGCCCCAGCATTTT
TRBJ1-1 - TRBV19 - CASSIDLGGAKNTEAFF TGTGCCAGTAGTATAGATCTCGGGGGGGCCAAGAACACTGAAGCTTTCTTT
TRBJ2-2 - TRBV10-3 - CATRFGRGDTGELFF TGTGCCACCAGATTCGGGCGGGGAGACACCGGGGAGCTGTTTTTT
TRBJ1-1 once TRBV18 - CASSPSPGDTEAFF TGTGCCAGCTCACCAAGTCCCGGGGACACTGAAGCTTTCTTT
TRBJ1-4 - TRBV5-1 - CASSLGSGGNNEKLFF TGCGCCAGCAGCTTGGGTAGTGGGGGCAATAATGAAAAACTGTTTTTT
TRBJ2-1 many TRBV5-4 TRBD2 CASSFWLAGGNEQFF TGTGCCAGCAGCTTTTGGCTAGCGGGGGGTAATGAGCAGTTCTTC
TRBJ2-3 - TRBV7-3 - CASSLNGGSTDTQYF TGTGCCAGCAGCTTAAACGGGGGAAGCACAGATACGCAGTATTTT
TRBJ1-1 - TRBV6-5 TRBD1 CASRTGTDLGSFF TGTGCCAGCAGGACCGGGACAGACCTCGGATCTTTCTTT
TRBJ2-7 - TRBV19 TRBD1 CASSISGQGDEQYF TGTGCCAGTAGTATATCGGGACAGGGTGACGAGCAGTACTTC
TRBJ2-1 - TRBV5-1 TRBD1 CASSPGTGGKDNEQFF TGCGCCAGCAGCCCAGGGACAGGGGGAAAGGACAATGAGCAGTTCTTC
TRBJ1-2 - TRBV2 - CASSGPARRAANYGYTF TGTGCCAGCAGTGGCCCCGCCCGGAGGGCAGCTAACTATGGCTACACCTTC
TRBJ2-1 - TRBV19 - CASGLFSSYNEQFF TGTGCCAGTGGGCTGTTTAGCTCCTACAATGAGCAGTTCTTC
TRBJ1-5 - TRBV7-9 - CASSLALGWQHF TGTGCCAGCAGCTTAGCGCTCGGTTGGCAGCATTTT
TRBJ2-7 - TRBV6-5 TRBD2 CATPGGLSYEQYF TGTGCCACCCCGGGGGGACTCTCCTACGAGCAGTACTTC
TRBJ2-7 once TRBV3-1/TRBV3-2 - CASSQMGAVGEQYF TGTGCCAGCAGCCAAATGGGGGCCGTCGGCGAGCAGTACTTC
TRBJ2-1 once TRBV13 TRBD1 CASSPGTDNYNEQFF TGTGCCAGCAGCCCGGGGACAGACAACTACAATGAGCAGTTCTTC
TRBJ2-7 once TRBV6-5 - CASTEDGGGIGEQYF TGTGCCAGCACCGAAGACGGAGGCGGGATAGGGGAGCAGTACTTC
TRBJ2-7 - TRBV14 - CASSQGTGPYEQYF TGTGCCAGCAGCCAAGGAACAGGACCGTACGAGCAGTACTTC
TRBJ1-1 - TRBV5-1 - CASSFQGSLNTEAFF TGCGCCAGCAGCTTCCAGGGTTCCCTGAACACTGAAGCTTTCTTT
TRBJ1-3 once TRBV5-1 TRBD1 CASSTTGGSGNTIYF TGCGCCAGCAGCACTACAGGGGGCTCTGGAAACACCATATATTTT
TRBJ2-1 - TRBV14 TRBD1 CASSRGTGSSYNEQFF TGTGCCAGCAGCCGCGGGACAGGAAGCTCCTACAATGAGCAGTTCTTC
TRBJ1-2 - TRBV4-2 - CASSRTVFGYTF TGTGCCAGCAGCCGGACTGTCTTTGGCTACACCTTC
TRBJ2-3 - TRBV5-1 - CASRNGGSTDTQYF TGCGCCAGCAGAAACGGGGGTAGCACAGATACGCAGTATTTT
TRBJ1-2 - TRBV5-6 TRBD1 CASSKTGFYGYTF TGTGCCAGCAGCAAGACAGGGTTCTATGGCTACACCTTC